Below are 29 T cell receptor beta chains sequenced from a single sample in a study of regulatory T cells in long-lasting Graves disease. Sequencing libraries for TCR beta were prepared with iRepertoire HTBI primers and Arm-PCR of CDR3 regions. TCRdb independently ran MiXCR on the multiplex PCR reads; one entry per CDR3 protein. Here the sample spans about 470,000 distinct CDR3 sequences, 20% being singletons. Time point noted: persistent/refractory GD, antithyroid drugs over 5 years with positive TRAb. With RNA extracted from PBMCs as input, the TCR library was made. The input for sequencing was peripheral blood mononuclear cells (PBMCs), taken when the disease was refractory, from a patient treated with antithyroid drugs. Every receptor here comes from a female donor with Graves disease.

Ten or more counts support this clonotype. The V gene is TRBV28, the J gene TRBJ2-5; possible D gene TRBD1, 6 bases. CDR1 MDHEN and CDR2 SYDVKM come from the germline V gene. The CDR3 is 14 amino acids. With 3 bases removed from V and 5 bases from J, the gap between germline ends came to 13 bases. In DNA, the CDR3 is TGTGCCAGCAGTTTCGGACAGCGGCTTGAGACCCAGTACTTC. This gives the protein CASSFGQRLETQYF.

This clonotype was detected ten times or more. V gene TRBV11-2 combines with J gene TRBJ2-5; D may be TRBD1 or TRBD2 (6 bases each). The germline V gene has CDR1 SGHAT and CDR2 FQNNGV. The CDR3 is 16 amino acids. V was trimmed by 1 base and J by 3 bases, leaving 15 bases between them. CDR3: CASSLVGGRREETQYF. The CDR3 region has the DNA TGTGCCAGCAGCTTAGTAGGGGGGCGTCGAGAAGAGACCCAGTACTTC.

J is TRBJ1-4 and V is TRBV5-1; the D gene is possibly TRBD1 (5 bases). The CDR3 length is 15 residues. With 5 bases removed from V and 5 bases from J, the gap between germline ends came to 16 bases. Germline V CDR1 and CDR2: SGHRS, YFSETQ. The CDR3: CASRTLGRRNEKLFF. Written as DNA, the CDR3 is TGCGCCAGCAGGACTCTGGGACGGAGGAATGAAAAACTGTTTTTT.

This clonotype occurred a few times. The chain uses TRBV4-1 and TRBJ2-7, with D perhaps matching TRBD1 or TRBD2 (5 bases each). The CDR3 has 14 amino acids. CDR1 and CDR2 from the germline V gene are MGHRA and YSYEKL. The ends were cut back, 4 bases at V and 6 bases at J, with 16 bases in the middle. The CDR3: CASSPRDLFGEQYF. The DNA of the CDR3 is TGCGCCAGCAGCCCCCGGGACCTGTTTGGCGAGCAGTACTTC.

This chain joins TRBV30 and TRBJ2-2; D gene ambiguous. V lost 5 bases to trimming and J lost 1 base, with 8 bases between them. Per the germline V gene, CDR1 is GTSNPN and CDR2 is SVGIG (reference sequence). This CDR3 comprises 13 residues. CDR3 sequence: CAWEPGNTGELFF. The CDR3 coding sequence is TGTGCCTGGGAGCCGGGGAACACCGGGGAGCTGTTTTTT.

This clonotype was observed a few times. Here the CDR3 DNA reads TGTGCCAGCAGTTTATACCCTTTAAGTAGCAATCAGCCCCAGCATTTT. It is translated as CASSLYPLSSNQPQHF. The chain couples TRBV27 to TRBJ1-5; no clear D. There are 16 residues in the CDR3. Germline V gene sequence: CDR1 MNHEY, CDR2 SMNVEV (reference sequence). Deletions cut 1 base from V and 0 bases from J, with 10 bases between.

Turning to this clonotype: An end of the junction does not agree with germline; a read error may underlie this. The V call is TRBV7-9, the J call TRBJ1-1; perhaps TRBD1 as D (5 bases). This CDR3 has 15 residues. Per germline, CDR1 SEHNR and CDR2 FQNEAQ (reference sequence). CDR3 loop: CASSLGDGMNTEALF. CDR3 bases: TGTGCCAGCAGCTTAGGGGACGGCATGAACACTGAAGCTCTCTTT.

At least ten counts were recorded for this clonotype. This rearrangement joins TRBV29-1 to TRBJ2-5, with TRBD1 matching 11 bases. Trimming took 6 bases from V and 5 from J; bases not matched to a gene: 5. The CDR3 consists of 13 residues. Looked up from germline, CDR1 is SQVTM and CDR2 is ANQGSEA. The CDR3 spells CSVGQGARETQYF. The CDR3, as DNA: TGCAGCGTAGGACAGGGGGCGCGGGAGACCCAGTACTTC.

The table lists this clonotype with many counts. The chain carries TRBV7-9 and TRBJ2-5; D remains unclear. The CDR3 is 12 residues long. V gave up 5 bases and J gave up 1 base, with 5 bases separating them. Germline V gene lookup returns CDR1 SEHNR and CDR2 FQNEAQ (reference sequence). CDR3: CASSASQETQYF. CDR3 DNA: TGTGCCAGCAGCGCCTCCCAAGAGACCCAGTACTTC.

V and J are TRBV7-9 and TRBJ2-6; D gene unclear. V lost 3 bases to trimming and J lost 2 bases, with 11 bases between them. Germline V lookup: CDR1 SEHNR, CDR2 FQNEAQ (reference sequence). This CDR3 has 16 amino acids. In nucleotides, the CDR3 is TGTGCCAGCAGCTTCAAGAGGCTGGCTGGGGCCAACGTCCTGACTTTC. Translated, it gives CASSFKRLAGANVLTF.

The sample holds many counts of this clonotype. The chain combines TRBV11-3 with TRBJ1-5, with D maybe TRBD1 (6 bases). This CDR3 region has 17 residues. Per germline, CDR1 SGHNT and CDR2 YENEEA. Trimming took off 4 bases at V and 0 bases at J, with 16 bases between the two ends. The CDR3 DNA sequence: TGTGCCAGCAGCTGGGACATTACCGCCCATAGCAATCAGCCCCAGCATTTT. It encodes CASSWDITAHSNQPQHF. Combining the CDR3 with reference TRBV11-3 and TRBJ1-5 gives the whole variable domain EAGVVQSPRYKIIEKKQPVAFWCNPISGHNTLYWYLQNLGQGPELLIRYENEEAVDDSQLPKDRFSAERLKGVDSTLKIQPAELGDSAVYLCASSWDITAHSNQPQHFGDGTRLSIL.

For this clonotype: Just one base apart from a much larger clone, this may be a read error. The chain employs TRBV28 and TRBJ1-6; TRBD1 aligns across 10 bases. CDR1 and CDR2 from the germline V gene are MDHEN and SYDVKM. The CDR3 consists of 15 residues. The CDR3 DNA follows: TGTGCCAGCACTTACTCGACAGGGGGCCTTTCACCCCACCACTTT. This sequence encodes CASTYSTGGLSPHHF.

This clonotype was observed at least ten times. The V gene is TRBV28, the J gene TRBJ2-5, with D perhaps matching TRBD1 or TRBD2 (6 bases each). Trimming pared 6 bases from V and 2 bases from J, leaving 16 bases between. This CDR3 region has 15 residues. Germline assignment: CDR1 MDHEN and CDR2 SYDVKM. The DNA of the CDR3 is TGTGCCAGCAGGAAATGGGGGGCGAAGCAAGAGACCCAGTACTTC. Its protein is CASRKWGAKQETQYF.

Notes on this clonotype: At one end, the junction sequence differs from germline, possibly due to a read error. This sequence joins TRBV5-1 and TRBJ2-2, with 7 bases matching TRBD2. The germline CDR1 and CDR2 sequences are SGHRS and YFSETQ. The CDR3 loop spans 15 amino acids. CDR3: CASSSLAANTGELFF. The CDR3 nucleotides read TGTGCCAGCTCTTCCCTAGCGGCGAACACCGGGGAGCTGTTTTTT.

For the CDR3, the DNA is TGTGCCAGCAGTACAGGGGCTAGATGGACCGGGGAGCTGTTTTTT. Encoded protein: CASSTGARWTGELFF. The gene calls are TRBV6-1 and TRBJ2-2; 7 bases fit TRBD1. Trimming at V came to 5 bases and at J to 5 bases, leaving 8 bases not matched to a gene. The V gene's germline CDR1 is MNHNS and CDR2 SASEGT. The CDR3 is 15 amino acids.

This clonotype has ten or more counts. The chain is built from TRBV28 and TRBJ1-5, with no clear D. The ends were cut back, 3 bases at V and 6 bases at J, with 6 bases in the middle. Germline assignment: CDR1 MDHEN and CDR2 SYDVKM. The CDR3 runs to 12 residues. The CDR3 bases are TGTGCCAGCAGTTTCGAAGGTCAGCCCCAGCATTTT. Residues: CASSFEGQPQHF.

There are many counts of this clonotype. The J gene is TRBJ2-7, the V gene TRBV27; D unclear. This CDR3 spans 17 amino acids. Trimming stripped 3 bases from V and 2 bases from J, with 20 bases between. Per the germline V gene, CDR1 is MNHEY and CDR2 is SMNVEV (reference sequence). CDR3 nucleotide sequence: TGTGCCAGCAGTTTTTCGACCCTATCGCCAGCCACCTACGAGCAGTACTTC. Encoded protein: CASSFSTLSPATYEQYF.

This clonotype was seen many times. The chain recombines TRBV28 with TRBJ1-5; no firm D call. Per the germline V gene, CDR1 is MDHEN and CDR2 is SYDVKM. The CDR3 loop spans 19 amino acids. V was shortened by 3 bases and J by 4 bases, with 25 bases between the two germline ends. The CDR3 here is CASSFPTRRHSGRNQPQHF. For the CDR3, the DNA is TGTGCCAGCAGTTTTCCAACAAGGAGGCACTCCGGACGAAATCAGCCCCAGCATTTT.

This clonotype was observed a handful of times. V is TRBV5-5 and J is TRBJ2-3; 7 nucleotides match TRBD2. V lost 0 bases and J lost 1; bases outside the gene matches: 11. Germline CDR1 is SGHKS and CDR2 is YYEKEE (reference sequence). The CDR3 extends over 18 amino acids. The CDR3 here is CASSLETSVHAGTDTQYF. CDR3 nucleotide sequence: TGTGCCAGCAGCTTGGAAACTAGCGTACATGCTGGCACAGATACGCAGTATTTT.

This clonotype was counted many times. The V gene is TRBV6-1, the J gene TRBJ2-4; D call uncertain. The V end lost 4 bases, the J end lost 0 bases, and 7 bases lay between the germline ends. This CDR3 has 14 amino acids. CDR1 and CDR2 (germline): MNHNS, SASEGT. CDR3 sequence reads: CASSAHLAKNIQYF. CDR3 nucleotides: TGTGCCAGCAGTGCCCATCTAGCCAAAAACATTCAGTACTTC.

The chain links TRBV11-2 to TRBJ2-5, with D uncertain. The ends were cut back, 4 bases at V and 4 bases at J, with 10 bases in the middle. The CDR3 loop spans 13 amino acids. Germline CDR1 is SGHAT and CDR2 is FQNNGV. The CDR3 DNA follows: TGTGCCAGCAGCTCCTCCCCATCAGAGACCCAGTACTTC. The encoded protein is CASSSSPSETQYF.

This clonotype appeared many times. This chain uses TRBV28 with TRBJ1-6; D unclear. V gave up 6 bases and J gave up 9 bases, with 12 bases separating them. CDR3 size: 13 residues. Germline V lookup: CDR1 MDHEN, CDR2 SYDVKM. CDR3 region: CASRLREGSPLHF. The CDR3 DNA sequence: TGTGCCAGCAGACTTCGAGAAGGTTCACCCCTCCACTTT.

This clonotype was recorded at least ten times. The CDR3 sequence is CASSRDWEQETQYF. The CDR3 DNA reads as TGTGCCAGCAGTCGGGACTGGGAACAAGAGACCCAGTACTTC. The rearrangement uses TRBV28 and TRBJ2-5; possible D gene TRBD2, 6 bases. V lost 5 bases, J lost 2 bases, and 12 bases lay in between. Germline V gives CDR1 MDHEN, CDR2 SYDVKM. This CDR3 has 14 amino acids.

The chain joins TRBV7-2 to TRBJ1-1; 8 positions agree with TRBD1. CDR1 and CDR2 (germline): SGHTA, FQGNSA. This CDR3 contains 16 residues. V gave up 4 bases and J gave up 5 bases; unmatched junction bases: 12. CDR3 in amino acids: CASSSPPDRGETEAFF. The CDR3 DNA sequence: TGTGCCAGCAGCTCCCCCCCTGACAGGGGTGAAACTGAAGCTTTCTTT.

This clonotype was seen many times. The CDR3 reads CSAADRGYEQYF. CDR3 in DNA: TGCAGTGCTGCCGACAGGGGATACGAGCAGTACTTC. The chain carries TRBV20-1 and TRBJ2-7, with TRBD1 identical over 8 bases. Germline CDR1 is DFQATT and CDR2 is SNEGSKA (reference sequence). The CDR3 totals 12 residues. The junction had 4 bases not matched to a gene; V was cut back by 5 bases and J by 4 bases.

The chain combines TRBV24-1 with TRBJ2-1, with D perhaps matching TRBD1 or TRBD2 (5 bases each). The CDR3 is 18 amino acids. Trimming stripped 5 bases from V and 3 bases from J, with 22 bases between. CDR1 and CDR2 from the germline V gene are KGHDR and SFDVKD. CDR3 protein: CATSAPWGEGTSYNEQFF. DNA of the CDR3: TGTGCCACCAGTGCCCCGTGGGGTGAGGGGACGAGCTACAATGAGCAGTTCTTC.

This chain connects TRBV20-1 to TRBJ2-7; a possible D gene is TRBD2 (6 bases). The CDR3 has 12 amino acids. Germline assignment: CDR1 DFQATT and CDR2 SNEGSKA (reference sequence). Deletions cut 6 bases from V and 0 bases from J, with 9 bases between. The CDR3 region is CSAEGRSYEQYF. CDR3 sequence (DNA): TGCAGTGCGGAGGGCCGCTCCTACGAGCAGTACTTC.

This clonotype has more than one count but fewer than ten. The chain couples TRBV15 to TRBJ2-7; D may be TRBD2 (5 bases). The CDR3 has 12 amino acids. Germline V gene lookup returns CDR1 LNHNV and CDR2 YYDKDF (reference sequence). Trimming cost V 0 bases and J 9 bases, with 9 bases left between them. The CDR3 DNA follows: TGTGCCACCAGCAGAGACGGGGTAGCGCAGTACTTC. This gives the protein CATSRDGVAQYF.

The chain combines TRBV5-5 with TRBJ1-1; 7 positions match TRBD1. Germline values: CDR1 SGHKS, CDR2 YYEKEE (reference sequence). This CDR3 has 14 amino acids. After removal of 5 bases from V and 2 bases from J, the junction contained 6 bases not matched to a gene. The CDR3 region is CASSQTGANTEAFF. The CDR3, as DNA: TGTGCCAGCAGTCAAACAGGGGCCAACACTGAAGCTTTCTTT.